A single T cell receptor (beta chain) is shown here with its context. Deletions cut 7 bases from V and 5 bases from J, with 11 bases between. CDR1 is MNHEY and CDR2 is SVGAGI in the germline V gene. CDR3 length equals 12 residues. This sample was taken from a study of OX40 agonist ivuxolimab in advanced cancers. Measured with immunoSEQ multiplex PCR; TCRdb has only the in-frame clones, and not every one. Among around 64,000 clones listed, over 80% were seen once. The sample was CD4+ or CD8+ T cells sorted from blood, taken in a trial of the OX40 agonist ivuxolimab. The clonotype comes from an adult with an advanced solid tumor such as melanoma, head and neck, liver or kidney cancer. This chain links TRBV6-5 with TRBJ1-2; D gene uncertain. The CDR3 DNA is TGTGCCAGCATGGGCAGGAGTTATGGCTACACCTTC. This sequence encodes CASMGRSYGYTF.